Given below is one TCR beta chain in context. Its antigen is not known. CDR1 LNHDA and CDR2 SQIVND come from the germline V gene (reference sequence). J lost 8 bases, V lost 4 bases, and 10 bases had no gene match. This CDR3 has 15 amino acids. CD45RO-negative, CCR7-selected cells formed the naive CD8 fraction, which excluded terminally differentiated effector memory CD45RA+ cells. This sample was included in a study of shared clonotypes between healthy human individuals. Study results and caveats: Even with large depth, rarefaction showed that sorted-subset sequencing was incomplete.

Libraries were prepared by immunoSEQ multiplex PCR; TCRdb keeps only in-frame clonotypes and omits some of them. The profile shows 750,000 to 1,000,000 clones, almost 95% of them singletons. The sample consisted of naive CD8+ T cells sorted from blood. The chain uses TRBV19 and TRBJ1-5; TRBD1 agrees at 8 bases. The receptor was derived from a young man in good health. The CDR3 bases are TGTGCCAGTAGTACGGACAGGGTTGGAATGGAGCCCCAGCATTTT. Encoded protein: CASSTDRVGMEPQHF.